The 8 T cell receptor beta chains below were found in one sample sequenced in a study of shared T cell receptors in the human thymus. The method was immunoSEQ multiplex PCR; TCRdb's version includes in-frame clones alone and lacks a portion of them. The data contain 700,000 or so clones, over 75% of them singletons. The data were also submitted as part of a second study, on human thymus T cells.

Material for sequencing was thymocytes. The receptor source for this set is a girl less than two years old with a congenital heart defect.

DNA for the CDR3: TGTGCCAGCAGCTTAGGAGGGTTTCGATATGGCTACACCTTC. Amino acid sequence: CASSLGGFRYGYTF. The V gene is TRBV7-2, the J gene TRBJ1-2, with D unresolved. Germline CDR1 reads SGHTA; CDR2 reads FQGNSA. This CDR3 has 14 residues. V dropped 1 base and J dropped 5 bases, with 11 bases sitting between them.

The V and J genes are TRBV29-1 and TRBJ1-3, with a weak D call TRBD1 (6 bases). CDR1 SQVTM and CDR2 ANQGSEA come from the germline V gene. The germline V and J ends were trimmed by 5 bases and 0 bases, with 14 bases remaining between them. The CDR3 is 15 residues long. The CDR3 nucleotides are TGCAGCGTTTACCGGGACACCGACTCTGGAAACACCATATATTTT. Its translation: CSVYRDTDSGNTIYF.

V and J are TRBV19 and TRBJ2-2, with D perhaps matching TRBD1 (6 bases). Germline CDR1 is LNHDA and CDR2 is SQIVND (reference sequence). The V end was cut by 5 bases, the J end by 0 bases, with 16 bases between. The CDR3 is 17 amino acids. The CDR3 reads CASSATGHMTNTGELFF. Here the CDR3 DNA reads TGTGCCAGTAGTGCTACGGGACACATGACGAACACCGGGGAGCTGTTTTTT.

The chain carries TRBV19 and TRBJ2-7; 12 bases fit TRBD1. V shed 5 bases, J shed 1 base, and the junction held 9 bases outside the gene matches. The germline gives CDR1 LNHDA, CDR2 SQIVND (reference sequence). The CDR3 contains 17 residues. The CDR3 DNA follows: TGTGCCAGTAGTCCGGGGACAGGGGGCAAGAAATCCTACGAGCAGTACTTC. As protein: CASSPGTGGKKSYEQYF.

This clone is a singleton in its sample. The V call is TRBV19, the J call TRBJ1-2; 11 bases fit TRBD1. Germline V gives CDR1 LNHDA, CDR2 SQIVND (reference sequence). After removal of 4 bases from V and 6 bases from J, the junction contained 13 bases not matched to a gene. CDR3 length: 17 amino acids. The CDR3 DNA reads TGTGCCAGTAGTACCACATTCGGACAGGGGGCTCGACATGGCTACACCTTC. Translated, it gives CASSTTFGQGARHGYTF.

V gene TRBV28 combines with J gene TRBJ2-1, with TRBD1 identical over 10 bases. This CDR3 has 20 amino acids. V trimming: 4 bases; J trimming: 5 bases; junction bases outside the gene matches: 20. Germline V CDR1 and CDR2: MDHEN, SYDVKM. CDR3 in amino acids: CASSSYLIAGQGVWDNEQFF. The CDR3 DNA is TGTGCCAGCAGTTCGTATCTGATCGCAGGACAGGGGGTTTGGGACAATGAGCAGTTCTTC.

CDR3 loop: CASSLVGRANTGELFF. Written as DNA, the CDR3 is TGCGCCAGCAGCTTGGTAGGCAGGGCGAACACCGGGGAGCTGTTTTTT. The V call is TRBV5-1, the J call TRBJ2-2; weak D call: TRBD1 (5 bases). The ends were cut back, 0 bases at V and 0 bases at J, with 9 bases in the middle. The CDR3 consists of 16 residues. Germline V gives CDR1 SGHRS, CDR2 YFSETQ.

CDR3 sequence reads: CASSYENPSGGGTDTQYF. The DNA for the CDR3 is TGTGCCAGCAGCTATGAGAACCCTAGCGGGGGAGGAACAGATACGCAGTATTTT. The chain links TRBV5-6 to TRBJ2-3; TRBD2 agrees at 10 bases. V shed 3 bases, J shed 3 bases, and the junction held 13 bases outside the gene matches. This CDR3 is built from 18 residues. Germline CDR1 SGHDT, CDR2 YYEEEE. The complete variable domain, with remaining parts taken from reference TRBV5-6 and TRBJ2-3, reads DAGVTQSPTHLIKTRGQQVTLRCSPKSGHDTVSWYQQALGQGPQFIFQYYEEEERQRGNFPDRFSGHQFPNYSSELNVNALLLGDSALYLCASSYENPSGGGTDTQYFGPGTRLTVL.